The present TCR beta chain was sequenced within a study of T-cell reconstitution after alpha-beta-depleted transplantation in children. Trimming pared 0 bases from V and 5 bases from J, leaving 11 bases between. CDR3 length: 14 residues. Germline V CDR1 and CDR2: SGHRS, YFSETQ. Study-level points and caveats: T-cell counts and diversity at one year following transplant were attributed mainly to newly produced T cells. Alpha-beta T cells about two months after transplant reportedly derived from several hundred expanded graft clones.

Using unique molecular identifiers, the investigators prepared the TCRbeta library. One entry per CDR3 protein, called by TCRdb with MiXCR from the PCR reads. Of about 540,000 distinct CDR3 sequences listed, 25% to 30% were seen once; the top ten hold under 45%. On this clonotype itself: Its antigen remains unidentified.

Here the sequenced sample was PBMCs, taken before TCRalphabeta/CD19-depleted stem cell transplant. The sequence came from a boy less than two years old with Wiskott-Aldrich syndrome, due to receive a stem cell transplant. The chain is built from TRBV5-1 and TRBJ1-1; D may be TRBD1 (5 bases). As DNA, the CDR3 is TGCGCCAGCAGCTTGGGCAGGGATGGAACTGAAGCTTTCTTT. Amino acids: CASSLGRDGTEAFF.